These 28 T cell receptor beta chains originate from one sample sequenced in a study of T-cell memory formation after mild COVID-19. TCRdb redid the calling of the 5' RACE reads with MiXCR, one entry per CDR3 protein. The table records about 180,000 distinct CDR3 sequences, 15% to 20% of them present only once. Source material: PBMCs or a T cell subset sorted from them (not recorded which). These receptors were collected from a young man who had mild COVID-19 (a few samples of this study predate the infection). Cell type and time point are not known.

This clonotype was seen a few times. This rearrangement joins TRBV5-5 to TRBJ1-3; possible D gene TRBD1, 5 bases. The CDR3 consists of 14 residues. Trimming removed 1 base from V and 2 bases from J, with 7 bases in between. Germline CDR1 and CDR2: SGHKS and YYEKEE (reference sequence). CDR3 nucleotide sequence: TGTGCCAGCAGCTTGCCGGGACCTGGAAACACCATATATTTT. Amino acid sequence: CASSLPGPGNTIYF. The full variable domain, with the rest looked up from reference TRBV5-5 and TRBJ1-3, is DAGVTQSPTHLIKTRGQQVTLRCSPISGHKSVSWYQQVLGQGPQFIFQYYEKEERGRGNFPDRFSARQFPNYSSELNVNALLLGDSALYLCASSLPGPGNTIYFGEGSWLTVV.

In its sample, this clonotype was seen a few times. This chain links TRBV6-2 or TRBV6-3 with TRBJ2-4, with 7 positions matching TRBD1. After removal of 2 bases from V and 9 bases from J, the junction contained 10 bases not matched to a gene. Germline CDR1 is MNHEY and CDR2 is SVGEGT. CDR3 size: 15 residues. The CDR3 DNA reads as TGTGCCAGCAGTTACCCTGGGACAGTTACGGGCATTCAGTACTTC. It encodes CASSYPGTVTGIQYF.

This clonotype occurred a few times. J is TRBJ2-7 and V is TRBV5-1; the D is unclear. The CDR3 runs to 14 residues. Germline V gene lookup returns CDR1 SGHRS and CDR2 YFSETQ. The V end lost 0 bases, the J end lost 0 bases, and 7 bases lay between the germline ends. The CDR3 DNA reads TGCGCCAGCAGCTTGGCCCCCCACTCCTACGAGCAGTACTTC. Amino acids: CASSLAPHSYEQYF.

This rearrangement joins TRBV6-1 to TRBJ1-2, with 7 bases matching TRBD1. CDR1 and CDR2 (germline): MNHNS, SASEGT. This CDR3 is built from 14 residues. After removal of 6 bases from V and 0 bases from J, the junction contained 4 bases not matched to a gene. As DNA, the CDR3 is TGTGCCAGCAGCCACGACAGGGCTAACTATGGCTACACCTTC. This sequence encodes CASSHDRANYGYTF.

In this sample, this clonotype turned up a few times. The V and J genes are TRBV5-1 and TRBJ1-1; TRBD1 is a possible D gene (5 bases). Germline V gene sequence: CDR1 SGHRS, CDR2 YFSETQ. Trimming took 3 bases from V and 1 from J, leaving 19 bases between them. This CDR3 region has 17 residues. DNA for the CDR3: TGCGCCAGCAGCTCGACCGGGGGGACGGTAGGGAACACTGAAGCTTTCTTT. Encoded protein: CASSSTGGTVGNTEAFF.

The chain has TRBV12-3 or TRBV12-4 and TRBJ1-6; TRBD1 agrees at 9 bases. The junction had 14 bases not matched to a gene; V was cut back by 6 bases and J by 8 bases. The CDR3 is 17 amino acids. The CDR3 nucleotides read TGTGCCAGCAGCCGAACAGCGACAGGGGGAACGGATTCACCCCTCCACTTT. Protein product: CASSRTATGGTDSPLHF.

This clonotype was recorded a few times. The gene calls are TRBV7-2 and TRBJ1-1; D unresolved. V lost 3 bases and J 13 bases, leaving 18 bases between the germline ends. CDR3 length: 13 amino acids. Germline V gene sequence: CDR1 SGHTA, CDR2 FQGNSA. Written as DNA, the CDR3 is TGTGCCAGCAGCTTCGCCGGGCCCCGTTGGGGTTTCTTT. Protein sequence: CASSFAGPRWGFF.

The CDR3 protein is CASSQLPGLEQFF. The CDR3 DNA follows: TGTGCCAGCAGCCAACTACCGGGTCTTGAGCAGTTCTTC. The rearrangement joins TRBV3-1 to TRBJ2-1; D ambiguous. This CDR3 has 13 residues. Per the germline V gene, CDR1 is LGHDT and CDR2 is YNNKEL (reference sequence). Between the trimmed V and J ends, which lost 2 bases and 9 bases, there was a span of 11 bases.

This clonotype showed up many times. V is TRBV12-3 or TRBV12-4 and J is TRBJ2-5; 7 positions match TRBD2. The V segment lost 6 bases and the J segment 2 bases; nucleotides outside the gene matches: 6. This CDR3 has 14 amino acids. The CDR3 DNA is TGTGCCAGCAGCGGCGGGGGAAGACAAGAGACCCAGTACTTC. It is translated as CASSGGGRQETQYF.

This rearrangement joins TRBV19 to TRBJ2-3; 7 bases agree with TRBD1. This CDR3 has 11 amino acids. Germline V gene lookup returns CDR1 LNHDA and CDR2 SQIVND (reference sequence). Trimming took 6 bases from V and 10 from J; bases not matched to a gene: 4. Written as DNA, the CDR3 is TGTGCCAGTAGACTACAGGGGCCGCAGTATTTT. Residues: CASRLQGPQYF.

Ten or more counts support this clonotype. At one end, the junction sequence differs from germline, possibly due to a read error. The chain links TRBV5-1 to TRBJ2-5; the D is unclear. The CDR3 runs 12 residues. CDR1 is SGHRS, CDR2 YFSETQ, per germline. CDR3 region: CASSLDRETQYF. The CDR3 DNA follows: TGTGCCAGCAGCTTAGATCGGGAGACCCAGTACTTC. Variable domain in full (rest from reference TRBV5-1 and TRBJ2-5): KAGVTQTPRYLIKTRGQQVTLSCSPISGHRSVSWYQQTPGQGLQFLFEYFSETQRNKGNFPGRFSGRQFSNSRSEMNVSTLELGDSALYLCASSLDRETQYFGPGTRLLVL.

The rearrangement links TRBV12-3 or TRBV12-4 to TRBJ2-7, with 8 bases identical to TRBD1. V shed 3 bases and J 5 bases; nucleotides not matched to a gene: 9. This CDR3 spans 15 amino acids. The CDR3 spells CASSFRSQGANEQYF. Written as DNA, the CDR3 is TGTGCCAGCAGTTTTAGGTCTCAGGGGGCCAACGAGCAGTACTTC.

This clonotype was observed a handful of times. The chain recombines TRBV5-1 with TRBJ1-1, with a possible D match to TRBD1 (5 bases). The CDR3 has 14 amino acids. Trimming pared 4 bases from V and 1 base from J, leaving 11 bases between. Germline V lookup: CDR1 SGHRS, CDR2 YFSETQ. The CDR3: CASSIRGENTEAFF. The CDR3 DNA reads TGCGCCAGCAGCATACGGGGGGAGAACACTGAAGCTTTCTTT.

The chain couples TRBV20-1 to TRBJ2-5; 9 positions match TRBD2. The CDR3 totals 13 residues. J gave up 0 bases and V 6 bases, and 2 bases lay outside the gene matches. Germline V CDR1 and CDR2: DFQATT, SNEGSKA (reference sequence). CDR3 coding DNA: TGCAGTGCCGTAGCGGGAGACCAAGAGACCCAGTACTTC. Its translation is CSAVAGDQETQYF.

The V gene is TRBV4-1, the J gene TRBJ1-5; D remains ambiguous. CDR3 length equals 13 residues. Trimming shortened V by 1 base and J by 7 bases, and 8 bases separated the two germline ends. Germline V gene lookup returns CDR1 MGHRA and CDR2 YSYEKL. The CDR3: CASSQVLAQPQHF. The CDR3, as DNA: TGCGCCAGCAGCCAAGTCTTGGCCCAGCCCCAGCATTTT.

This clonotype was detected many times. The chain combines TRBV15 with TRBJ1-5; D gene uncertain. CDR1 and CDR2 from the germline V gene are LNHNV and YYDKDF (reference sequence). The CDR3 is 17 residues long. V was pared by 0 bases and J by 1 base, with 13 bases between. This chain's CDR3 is CATSRDVAGPSNQPQHF. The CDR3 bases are TGTGCCACCAGCAGAGATGTGGCAGGACCAAGCAATCAGCCCCAGCATTTT. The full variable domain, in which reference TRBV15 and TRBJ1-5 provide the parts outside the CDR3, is DAMVIQNPRYQVTQFGKPVTLSCSQTLNHNVMYWYQQKSSQAPKLLFHYYDKDFNNEADTPDNFQSRRPNTSFCFLDIRSPGLGDTAMYLCATSRDVAGPSNQPQHFGDGTRLSIL.

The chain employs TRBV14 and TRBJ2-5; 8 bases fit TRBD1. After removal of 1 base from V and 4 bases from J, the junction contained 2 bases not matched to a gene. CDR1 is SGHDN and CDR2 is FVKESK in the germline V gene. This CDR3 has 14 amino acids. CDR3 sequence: CASSQAGGIETQYF. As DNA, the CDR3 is TGTGCCAGCAGCCAAGCAGGGGGCATAGAGACCCAGTACTTC.

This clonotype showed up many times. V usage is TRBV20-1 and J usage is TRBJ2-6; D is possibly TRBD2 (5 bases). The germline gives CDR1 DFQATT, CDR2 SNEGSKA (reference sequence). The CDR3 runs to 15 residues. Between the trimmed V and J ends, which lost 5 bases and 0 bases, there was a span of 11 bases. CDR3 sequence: CSADGGFSGANVLTF. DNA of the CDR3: TGCAGTGCTGATGGAGGCTTCTCTGGGGCCAACGTCCTGACTTTC.

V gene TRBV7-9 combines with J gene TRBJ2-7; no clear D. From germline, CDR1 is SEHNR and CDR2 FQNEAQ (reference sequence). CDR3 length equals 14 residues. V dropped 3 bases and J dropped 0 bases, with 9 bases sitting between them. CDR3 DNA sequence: TGTGCCAGCAGCTTCGATAGAAACTCCTACGAGCAGTACTTC. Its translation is CASSFDRNSYEQYF.

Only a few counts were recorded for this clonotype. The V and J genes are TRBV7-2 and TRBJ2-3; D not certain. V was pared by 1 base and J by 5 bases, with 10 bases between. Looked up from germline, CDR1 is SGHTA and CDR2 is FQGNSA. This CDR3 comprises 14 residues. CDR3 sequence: CASSLVARRDTQYF. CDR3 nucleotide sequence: TGTGCCAGCAGCTTAGTAGCACGCAGAGATACGCAGTATTTT.

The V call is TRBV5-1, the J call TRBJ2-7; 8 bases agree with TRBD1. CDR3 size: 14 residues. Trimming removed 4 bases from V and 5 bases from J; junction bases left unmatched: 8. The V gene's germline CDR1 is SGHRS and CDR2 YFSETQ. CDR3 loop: CASSLIPQGDEQYF. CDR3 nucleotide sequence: TGCGCCAGCAGCCTCATACCACAGGGGGACGAGCAGTACTTC.

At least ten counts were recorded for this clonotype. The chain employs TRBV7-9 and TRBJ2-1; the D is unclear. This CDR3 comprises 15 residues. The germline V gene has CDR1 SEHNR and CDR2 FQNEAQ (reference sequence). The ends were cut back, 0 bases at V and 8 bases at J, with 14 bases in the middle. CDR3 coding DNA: TGTGCCAGCAGCTTAGCAGGGAACGCCGCTCATGAGCAGTTCTTC. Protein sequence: CASSLAGNAAHEQFF.

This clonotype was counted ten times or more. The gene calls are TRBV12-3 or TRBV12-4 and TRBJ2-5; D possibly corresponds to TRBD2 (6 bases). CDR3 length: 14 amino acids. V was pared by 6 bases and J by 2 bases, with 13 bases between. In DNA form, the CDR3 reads TGTGCCAGCAGCCCTCGGGGGAGTCAAGAGACCCAGTACTTC. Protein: CASSPRGSQETQYF.

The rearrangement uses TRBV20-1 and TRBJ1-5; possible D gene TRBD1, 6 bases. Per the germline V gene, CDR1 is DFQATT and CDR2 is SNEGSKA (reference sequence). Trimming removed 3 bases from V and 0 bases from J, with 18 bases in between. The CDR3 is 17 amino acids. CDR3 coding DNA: TGCAGTGCTAGGGGGGGCCGCGGAGGTTTTAGCAATCAGCCCCAGCATTTT. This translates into CSARGGRGGFSNQPQHF.

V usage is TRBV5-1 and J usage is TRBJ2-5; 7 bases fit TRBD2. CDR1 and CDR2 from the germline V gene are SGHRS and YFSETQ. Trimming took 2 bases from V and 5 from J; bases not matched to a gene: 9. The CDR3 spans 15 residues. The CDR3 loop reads CASSLLLAAGETQYF. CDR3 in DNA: TGCGCCAGCAGCTTACTGCTAGCGGCGGGGGAGACCCAGTACTTC.

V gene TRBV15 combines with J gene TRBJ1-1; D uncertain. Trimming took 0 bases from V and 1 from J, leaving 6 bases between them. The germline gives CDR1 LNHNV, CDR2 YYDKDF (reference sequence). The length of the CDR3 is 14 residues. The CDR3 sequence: CATSRDRQNTEAFF. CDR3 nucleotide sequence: TGTGCCACCAGCAGAGATAGACAGAACACTGAAGCTTTCTTT.

CDR3 DNA: TGTGCCAGCAGTCCATACGAGGCCAATTCACCCCTCCACTTT. Translating it yields CASSPYEANSPLHF. The genes are TRBV6-2 or TRBV6-3 and TRBJ1-6; D remains unclear. CDR1 and CDR2 (germline): MNHEY, SVGEGT. The CDR3 runs to 14 residues. The V gene lost 5 bases and the J gene lost 7 bases, with 12 bases spanning the gap.

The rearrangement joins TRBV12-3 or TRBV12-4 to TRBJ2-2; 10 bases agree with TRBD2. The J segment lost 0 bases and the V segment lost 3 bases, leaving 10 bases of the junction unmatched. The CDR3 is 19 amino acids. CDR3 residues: CASSFGLAGENANTGELFF. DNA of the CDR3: TGTGCCAGCAGTTTCGGTCTAGCGGGGGAGAACGCGAACACCGGGGAGCTGTTTTTT.